This T cell receptor (beta chain) was obtained from a study of spatial heterogeneity in lung cancer. This CDR3 contains 16 residues. Trimming shortened V by 6 bases and J by 0 bases, and 19 bases separated the two germline ends. Germline CDR1 is SGHNT and CDR2 is YYREEE (reference sequence). This clonotype was detected many times. As to time point: sample taken at primary tumor resection. Samples were donated by 72 untreated early-stage non-small cell lung cancer patients. Whole RNA, which was extracted from tumor, nontumor lung tissue or frozen PBMC, was sequenced without any cell sorting. Individually, TCR cDNA molecules were each labelled with a unique molecular identifier. TCRdb ran MiXCR on the 5' RACE reads and lists one entry per CDR3 protein. The table includes about 38,000 distinct CDR3 sequences, 7.5% detected once.

This sequence originates from a male donor with early-stage non-small cell lung cancer. Sequences were derived from PBMCs, sampled at surgery. The chain has TRBV5-4 and TRBJ2-7; no clear D gene. The DNA for the CDR3 is TGTGCCAGCACCCCCGGGTCCCGCTCTGACTCCTACGAGCAGTACTTC. Translation gives CASTPGSRSDSYEQYF. Drawing the rest from reference TRBV5-4 and TRBJ2-7, the complete variable domain is ETGVTQSPTHLIKTRGQQVTLRCSSQSGHNTVSWYQQALGQGPQFIFQYYREEENGRGNFPPRFSGLQFPNYSSELNVNALELDDSALYLCASTPGSRSDSYEQYFGPGTRLTVT.